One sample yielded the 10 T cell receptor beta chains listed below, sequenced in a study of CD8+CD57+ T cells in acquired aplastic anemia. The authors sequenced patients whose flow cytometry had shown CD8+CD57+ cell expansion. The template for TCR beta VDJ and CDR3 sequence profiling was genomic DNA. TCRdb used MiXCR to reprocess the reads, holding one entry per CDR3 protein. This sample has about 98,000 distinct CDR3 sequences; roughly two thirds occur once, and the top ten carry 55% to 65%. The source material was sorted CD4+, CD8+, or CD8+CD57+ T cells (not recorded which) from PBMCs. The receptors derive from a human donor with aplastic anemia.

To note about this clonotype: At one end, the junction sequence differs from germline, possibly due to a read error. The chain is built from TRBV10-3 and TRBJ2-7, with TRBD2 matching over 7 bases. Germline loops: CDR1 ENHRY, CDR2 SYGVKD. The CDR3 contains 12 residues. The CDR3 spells CATSIRGDEQYF. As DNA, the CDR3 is TGTGCCACCAGTATACGGGGGGACGAGCAGTACTTC.

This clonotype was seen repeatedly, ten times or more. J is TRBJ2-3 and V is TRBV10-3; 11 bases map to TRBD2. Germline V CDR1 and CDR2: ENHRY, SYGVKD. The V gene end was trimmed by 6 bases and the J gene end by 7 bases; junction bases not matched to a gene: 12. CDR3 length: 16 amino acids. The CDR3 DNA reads TGTGCCATCAGCGAGGAAGGTAGCGGGAGGGCCAATACGCAGTATTTT. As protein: CAISEEGSGRANTQYF.

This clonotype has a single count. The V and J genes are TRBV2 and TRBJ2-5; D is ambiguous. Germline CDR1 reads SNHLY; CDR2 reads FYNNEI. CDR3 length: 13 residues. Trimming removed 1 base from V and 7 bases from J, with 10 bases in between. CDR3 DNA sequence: TGTGCCAGCAGTGAAGAGGGATTCGGGACCCAGTACTTC. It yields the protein CASSEEGFGTQYF.

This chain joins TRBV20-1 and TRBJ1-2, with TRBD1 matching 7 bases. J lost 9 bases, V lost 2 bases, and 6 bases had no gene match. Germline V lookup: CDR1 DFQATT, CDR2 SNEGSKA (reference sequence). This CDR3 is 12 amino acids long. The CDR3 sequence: CSARLTGASYTF. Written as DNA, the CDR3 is TGCAGTGCTAGATTAACAGGGGCGAGCTACACCTTC.

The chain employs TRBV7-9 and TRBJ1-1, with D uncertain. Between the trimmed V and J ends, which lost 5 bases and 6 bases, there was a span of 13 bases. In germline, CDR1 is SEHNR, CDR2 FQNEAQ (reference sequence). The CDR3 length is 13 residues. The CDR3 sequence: CASSPDHGPEAFF. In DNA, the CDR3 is TGTGCCAGCAGCCCGGACCATGGCCCTGAAGCTTTCTTT.

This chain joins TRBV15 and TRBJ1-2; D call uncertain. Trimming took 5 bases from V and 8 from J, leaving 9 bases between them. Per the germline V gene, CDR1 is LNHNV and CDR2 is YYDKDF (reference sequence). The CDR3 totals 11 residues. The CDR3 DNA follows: TGTGCCACCAGCGGCGTCTGGGGCTACACCTTC. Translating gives CATSGVWGYTF.

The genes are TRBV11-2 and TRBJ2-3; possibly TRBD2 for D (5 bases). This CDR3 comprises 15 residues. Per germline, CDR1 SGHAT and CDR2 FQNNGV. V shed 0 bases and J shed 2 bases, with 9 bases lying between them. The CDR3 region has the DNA TGTGCCAGCAGCTTAGAACGGGGTTACACAGATACGCAGTATTTT. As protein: CASSLERGYTDTQYF. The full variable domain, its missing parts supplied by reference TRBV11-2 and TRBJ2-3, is EAGVAQSPRYKIIEKRQSVAFWCNPISGHATLYWYQQILGQGPKLLIQFQNNGVVDDSQLPKDRFSAERLKGVDSTLKIQPAKLEDSAVYLCASSLERGYTDTQYFGPGTRLTVL.

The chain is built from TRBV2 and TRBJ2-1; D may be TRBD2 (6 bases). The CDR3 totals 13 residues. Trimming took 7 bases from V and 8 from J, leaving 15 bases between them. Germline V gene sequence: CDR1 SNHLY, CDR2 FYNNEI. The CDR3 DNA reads TGTGCCAGCATGCGGACCCGCGGGGATGAGCAGTTCTTC. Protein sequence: CASMRTRGDEQFF.

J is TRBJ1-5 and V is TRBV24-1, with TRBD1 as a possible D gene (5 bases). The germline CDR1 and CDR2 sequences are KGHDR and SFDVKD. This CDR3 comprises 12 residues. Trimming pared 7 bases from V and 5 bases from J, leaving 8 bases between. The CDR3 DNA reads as TGTGCCACCAGCGAGGGGCATCAGCCCCAGCATTTT. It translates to CATSEGHQPQHF.

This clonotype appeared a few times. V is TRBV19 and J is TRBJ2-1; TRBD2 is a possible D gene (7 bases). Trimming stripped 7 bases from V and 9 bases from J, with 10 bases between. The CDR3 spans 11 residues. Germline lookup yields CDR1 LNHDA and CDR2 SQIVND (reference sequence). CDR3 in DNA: TGTGCCAGTAACGGGGGGCGTGAGCAGTTCTTC. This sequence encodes CASNGGREQFF.